Listed below are T cell receptor beta chains from one sample, sequenced in a study of PD-L1 blockade in urothelial cancer. Clones were sequenced by immunoSEQ multiplex PCR, and TCRdb holds only the in-frame ones, with some missing. The data show 55,000 to 70,000 clones, roughly four fifths seen once. The sample consisted of PBMCs, taken around atezolizumab (anti-PD-L1) treatment. The source is a man aged 65 to 79 with urothelial cancer. Both conserved end residues are part of each CDR3. A D gene is named only where the DNA matches it firmly. Part of the rows lack a size; the others show once, few, many or a class for expanded clones.

V: TRBV14; J: TRBJ2-5; D: TRBD2; size: .; CDR3: CASSQRLAGEVQETQYF; DNA: TGTGCCAGCAGCCAAAGACTAGCGGGAGAAGTCCAAGAGACCCAGTACTTC
V: TRBV6-1; J: TRBJ2-2; D: .; size: once; CDR3: CASAPPGNTGELFF; DNA: TGTGCCAGCGCCCCCCCCGGGAACACCGGGGAGCTGTTTTTT
V: TRBV6-6; J: TRBJ2-3; D: .; size: once; CDR3: CASSSAGQTDTQYF; DNA: TGTGCCAGCAGTTCGGCTGGGCAGACAGATACGCAGTATTTT
V: TRBV4-2; J: TRBJ2-7; D: .; size: .; CDR3: CASSQGGDSYEQYF; DNA: TGTGCCAGCAGCCAAGGGGGGGACAGCTACGAGCAGTACTTC
V: TRBV19; J: TRBJ1-5; D: .; size: few; CDR3: CASSSGQFDQPQHF; DNA: TGTGCCAGTAGTTCCGGACAGTTCGATCAGCCCCAGCATTTT
V: TRBV10-1; J: TRBJ2-7; D: TRBD1; size: .; CDR3: CASNDGQGTYEQYF; DNA: TGCGCCAGCAATGACGGACAGGGGACGTACGAGCAGTACTTC
V: TRBV28; J: TRBJ2-7; D: .; size: .; CDR3: CASSPRGQASESWYEQYF; DNA: TGTGCCAGCAGTCCCCGCGGGCAGGCTTCCGAATCGTGGTACGAGCAGTACTTC
V: TRBV9; J: TRBJ2-3; D: TRBD2; size: .; CDR3: CASSPQAGGHTDTQYF; DNA: TGTGCCAGCAGCCCACAAGCGGGAGGCCACACAGATACGCAGTATTTT
V: TRBV18; J: TRBJ1-1; D: TRBD1; size: .; CDR3: CASSLSRPGQGEAFF; DNA: TGTGCCAGCTCACTCTCGCGACCGGGACAGGGTGAAGCTTTCTTT
V: TRBV29-1; J: TRBJ2-2; D: .; size: .; CDR3: CSVEGLDRTNTGELFF; DNA: TGCAGCGTTGAGGGTCTGGACAGAACGAACACCGGGGAGCTGTTTTTT
V: TRBV28; J: TRBJ2-7; D: .; size: once; CDR3: CASSFPPLSYEQYF; DNA: TGTGCCAGCAGTTTCCCCCCCCTCTCCTACGAGCAGTACTTC
V: TRBV12-5; J: TRBJ1-4; D: TRBD1; size: .; CDR3: CASGQGASNEKLFF; DNA: TGTGCTAGTGGTCAGGGGGCCTCTAATGAAAAACTGTTTTTT
V: TRBV19; J: TRBJ2-7; D: .; size: .; CDR3: CASSTNRAYEQYF; DNA: TGTGCCAGTAGTACCAACAGAGCCTACGAGCAGTACTTC
V: TRBV9; J: TRBJ1-3; D: .; size: .; CDR3: CASSATGGNGNTIYF; DNA: TGTGCCAGCAGCGCCACCGGGGGGAATGGAAACACCATATATTTT
V: TRBV5-8; J: TRBJ2-6; D: .; size: once; CDR3: CASSSWSSGANVLTF; DNA: TGTGCCAGCAGCTCTTGGAGCTCTGGGGCCAACGTCCTGACTTTC
V: TRBV19; J: TRBJ2-3; D: .; size: .; CDR3: CASSMDSLNTQYF; DNA: TGTGCCAGTAGTATGGACTCGCTTAATACGCAGTATTTT
V: TRBV30; J: TRBJ2-3; D: .; size: once; CDR3: CAWSVGGGTDTQYF; DNA: TGTGCCTGGAGTGTAGGGGGTGGCACAGATACGCAGTATTTT
V: TRBV30; J: TRBJ1-3; D: TRBD1; size: .; CDR3: CAWSLGTGAGNTIYF; DNA: TGTGCCTGGAGCCTCGGGACAGGGGCTGGAAACACCATATATTTT